This entry features one T cell receptor beta chain sequence. Its specificity is unknown. This CDR3 comprises 15 residues. Germline CDR1 PRHDT, CDR2 FYEKMQ (reference sequence). V lost 3 bases to trimming and J lost 4 bases, with 16 bases between them. These data originate in a study of CD8+CD57+ T cells in acquired aplastic anemia. Study as a whole: When averaged, DNA from sorted CD4+ and CD8+ cells came to 3 to 3.5 ug.

Study results and caveats: CD8+ Simpson's diversity in patients was not significantly different from that in controls. In common between the patients and the controls were more than 25 CD8+ CDR3 sequences.

The study profiled TCR beta VDJ and CDR3 using genomic DNA as template. TCRdb reanalysed the reads using MiXCR and keeps one entry per CDR3 protein. The profile shows some 190,000 distinct CDR3 sequences, 46% of them singletons. The chain recombines TRBV13 with TRBJ2-7; no definite D call. This TCR came from a human donor in good health. Sequences were obtained from sorted CD4+, CD8+, or CD8+CD57+ T cells (not recorded which) from PBMCs. CDR3 amino acids: CASSFVVVGLYEQYF. The CDR3 region has the DNA TGTGCCAGCAGCTTTGTAGTGGTGGGTCTTTACGAGCAGTACTTC.